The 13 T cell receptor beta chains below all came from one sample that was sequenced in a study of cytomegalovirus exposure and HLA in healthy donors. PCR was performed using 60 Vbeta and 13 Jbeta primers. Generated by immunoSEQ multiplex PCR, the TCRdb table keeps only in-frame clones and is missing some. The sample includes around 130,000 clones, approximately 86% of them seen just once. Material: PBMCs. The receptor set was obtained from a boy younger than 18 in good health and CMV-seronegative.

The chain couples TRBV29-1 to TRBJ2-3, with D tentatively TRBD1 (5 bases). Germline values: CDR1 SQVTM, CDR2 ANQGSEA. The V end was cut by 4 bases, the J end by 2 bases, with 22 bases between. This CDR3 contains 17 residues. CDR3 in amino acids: CSVGGGSTGEATDTQYF. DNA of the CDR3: TGCAGCGTTGGGGGTGGATCTACAGGCGAAGCCACAGATACGCAGTATTTT.

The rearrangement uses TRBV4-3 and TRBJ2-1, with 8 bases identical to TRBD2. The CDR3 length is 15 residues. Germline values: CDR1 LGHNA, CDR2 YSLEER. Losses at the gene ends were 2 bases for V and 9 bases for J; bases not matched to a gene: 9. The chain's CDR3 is CASSQRFGGGGEQFF. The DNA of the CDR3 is TGCGCCAGCAGCCAAAGATTCGGGGGGGGCGGTGAGCAGTTCTTC.

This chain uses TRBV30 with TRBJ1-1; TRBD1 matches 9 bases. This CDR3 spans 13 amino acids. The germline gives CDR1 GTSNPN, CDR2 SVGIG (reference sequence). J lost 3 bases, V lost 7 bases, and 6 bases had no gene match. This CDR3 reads CASDRGSDTEAFF. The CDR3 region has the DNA TGTGCCTCGGACAGGGGATCGGACACTGAAGCTTTCTTT.

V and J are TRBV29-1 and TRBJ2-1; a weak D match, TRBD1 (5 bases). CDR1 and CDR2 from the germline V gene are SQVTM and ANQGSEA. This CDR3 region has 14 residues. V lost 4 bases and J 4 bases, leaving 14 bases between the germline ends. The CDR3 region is CSVGRGDVYNEQFF. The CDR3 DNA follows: TGCAGCGTTGGTAGGGGCGATGTGTACAATGAGCAGTTCTTC.

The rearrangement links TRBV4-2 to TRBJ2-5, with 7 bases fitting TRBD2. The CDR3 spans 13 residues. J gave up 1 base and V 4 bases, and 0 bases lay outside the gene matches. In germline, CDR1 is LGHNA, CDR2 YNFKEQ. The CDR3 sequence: CASSRGGQETQYF. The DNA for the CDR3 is TGTGCCAGCAGCCGGGGGGGCCAAGAGACCCAGTACTTC.

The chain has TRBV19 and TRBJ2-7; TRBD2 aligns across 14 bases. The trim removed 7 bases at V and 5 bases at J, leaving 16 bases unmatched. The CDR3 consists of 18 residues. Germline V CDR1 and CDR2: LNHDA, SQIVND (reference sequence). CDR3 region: CASTMEGGLAGGPHEQYF. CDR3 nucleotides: TGTGCCAGTACCATGGAGGGAGGACTAGCGGGGGGCCCCCACGAGCAGTACTTC.

CDR3 residues: CASSRGDGQPQHF. CDR3 DNA: TGTGCCAGCAGCCGGGGGGACGGACAACCCCAGCATTTT. The J gene is TRBJ1-5, the V gene TRBV9, with a weak D call TRBD1 (5 bases). CDR1 is SGDLS, CDR2 YYNGEE, per germline. The CDR3 is 13 amino acids. V lost 4 bases and J 10 bases, leaving 15 bases between the germline ends. The whole variable domain, filled in from reference TRBV9 and TRBJ1-5, reads DSGVTQTPKHLITATGQRVTLRCSPRSGDLSVYWYQQSLDQGLQFLIQYYNGEERAKGNILERFSAQQFPDLHSELNLSSLELGDSALYFCASSRGDGQPQHFGDGTRLSIL.

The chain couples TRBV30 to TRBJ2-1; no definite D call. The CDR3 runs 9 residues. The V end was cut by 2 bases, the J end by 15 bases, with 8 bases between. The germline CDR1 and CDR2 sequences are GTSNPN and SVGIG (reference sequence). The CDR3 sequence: CAWSPPWFF. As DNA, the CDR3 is TGTGCCTGGAGTCCCCCTTGGTTCTTC.

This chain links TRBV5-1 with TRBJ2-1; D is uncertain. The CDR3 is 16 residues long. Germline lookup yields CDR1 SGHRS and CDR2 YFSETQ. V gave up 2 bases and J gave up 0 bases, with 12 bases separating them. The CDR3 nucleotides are TGCGCCAGCAGCTTAGGCCGGCTAGACTCCTACAATGAGCAGTTCTTC. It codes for CASSLGRLDSYNEQFF. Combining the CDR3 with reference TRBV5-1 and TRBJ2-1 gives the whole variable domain KAGVTQTPRYLIKTRGQQVTLSCSPISGHRSVSWYQQTPGQGLQFLFEYFSETQRNKGNFPGRFSGRQFSNSRSEMNVSTLELGDSALYLCASSLGRLDSYNEQFFGPGTRLTVL.

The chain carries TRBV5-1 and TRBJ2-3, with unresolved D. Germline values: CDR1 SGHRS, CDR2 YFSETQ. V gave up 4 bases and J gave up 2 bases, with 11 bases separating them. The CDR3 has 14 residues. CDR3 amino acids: CASSTRSFTDTQYF. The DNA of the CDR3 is TGCGCCAGCAGCACTCGATCGTTCACAGATACGCAGTATTTT.

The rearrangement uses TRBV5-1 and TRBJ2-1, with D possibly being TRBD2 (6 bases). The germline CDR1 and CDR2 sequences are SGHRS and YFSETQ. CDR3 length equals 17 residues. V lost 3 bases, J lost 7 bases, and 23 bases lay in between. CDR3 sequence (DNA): TGCGCCAGCAGCTGGGGGGTGGGCGTGGCCGCGGGGAATGAGCAGTTCTTC. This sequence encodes CASSWGVGVAAGNEQFF.

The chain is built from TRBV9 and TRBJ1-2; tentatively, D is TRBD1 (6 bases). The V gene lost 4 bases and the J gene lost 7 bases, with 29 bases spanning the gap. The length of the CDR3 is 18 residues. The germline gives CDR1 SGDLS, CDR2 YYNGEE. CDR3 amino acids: CASSTHLGGPLGATGYTF. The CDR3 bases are TGTGCCAGCAGCACACACCTGGGGGGGCCGCTGGGGGCAACTGGCTACACCTTC.

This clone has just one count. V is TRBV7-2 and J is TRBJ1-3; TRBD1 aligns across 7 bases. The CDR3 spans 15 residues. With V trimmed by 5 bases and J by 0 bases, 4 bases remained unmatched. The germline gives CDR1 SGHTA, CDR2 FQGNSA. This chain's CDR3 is CASSKGQISGNTIYF. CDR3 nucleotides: TGTGCCAGCAGCAAGGGACAGATCTCTGGAAACACCATATATTTT.